This T cell receptor beta chain stems from a study of shared clonotypes between healthy human individuals. Looking at the study overall: The study drew on two women and a few men aged 18 to 49 as donors.

Researchers ran the assay at a deep level. TCRdb's copy holds only in-frame clones and misses some; the assay was immunoSEQ multiplex PCR. The sample contains 2 million to 2.5 million clones, 93% of which appear only once. A CD45RA+ naive subset and a CD45RA-negative memory subset were split from CD4+ cells. This sequence was found in a man younger than 35 in good health. Some clones in this sample may be carry-over from other donors' samples. Sequencing input: naive CD4+ T cells from PBMCs. Subset described: CD45RA+ positively selected.

The DNA of the CDR3 is TGTGCCAGCAGTCCCTCGGACAGGGATGATGAAAAACTGTTTTTT. This gives the protein CASSPSDRDDEKLFF. The genes are TRBV28 and TRBJ1-4, with 8 positions matching TRBD1. The V gene's germline CDR1 is MDHEN and CDR2 SYDVKM. The V and J ends lost 5 bases and 6 bases, in that order; junction bases with no gene match: 8. The CDR3 contains 15 residues.